This T cell receptor (beta chain) came from a study of blood T cell repertoires in COVID-19. Germline-derived CDR1 and CDR2 are DFQATT and SNEGSKA (reference sequence). The V and J ends lost 3 bases and 5 bases, in that order; junction bases with no gene match: 10. The CDR3 sequence is 17 residues long. As originally analysed: Nucleated cell number was recorded as an estimate derived from reference gene primer amplification. The method was immunoSEQ multiplex PCR; TCRdb's version includes in-frame clones alone and lacks a portion of them. The D gene and trimming were derived from the DNA, and the V and J assignments and clone size from that table. The sample holds fewer than 300,000 clones, roughly 77% seen once.

The chain employs TRBV20-1 and TRBJ2-1; TRBD2 matches 13 bases. The specimen sequenced was peripheral blood. This TCR came from an elderly woman with acute or convalescent COVID-19. The CDR3 is CSASDRTSGGRDNEQFF. In nucleotides, the CDR3 is TGCAGTGCTAGTGACCGGACTAGCGGGGGCCGAGACAATGAGCAGTTCTTC.